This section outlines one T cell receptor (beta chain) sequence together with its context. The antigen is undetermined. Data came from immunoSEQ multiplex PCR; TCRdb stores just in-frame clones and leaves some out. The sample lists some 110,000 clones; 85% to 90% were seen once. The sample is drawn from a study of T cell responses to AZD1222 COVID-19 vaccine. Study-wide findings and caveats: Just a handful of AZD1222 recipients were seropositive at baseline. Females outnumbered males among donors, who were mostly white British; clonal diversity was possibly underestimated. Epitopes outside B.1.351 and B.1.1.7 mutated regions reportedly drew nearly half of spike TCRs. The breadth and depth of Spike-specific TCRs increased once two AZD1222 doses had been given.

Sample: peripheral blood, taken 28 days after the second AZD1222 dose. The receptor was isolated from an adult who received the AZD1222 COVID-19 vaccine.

The CDR3 sequence is CASSQGWETQYF. CDR3 coding DNA: TGTGCCAGCAGTCAGGGGTGGGAGACCCAGTACTTC. The V and J genes are TRBV2 and TRBJ2-5, with a tentative D call TRBD1 (6 bases). This CDR3 is 12 amino acids long. V gave up 5 bases and J gave up 5 bases, with 9 bases separating them. CDR1 SNHLY and CDR2 FYNNEI come from the germline V gene.